This TCR beta chain was documented in a study of blood T cell repertoires in COVID-19. As regards this clone: The sample holds other DNA sequences that translate to the same CDR3.

CDR1 SGDLS and CDR2 YYNGEE come from the germline V gene. The CDR3 contains 14 residues. V shed 2 bases and J shed 1 base, with 8 bases lying between them. Data came from immunoSEQ multiplex PCR; TCRdb stores just in-frame clones and leaves some out. The profile shows 300,000 to 400,000 clones, around 89% of them singletons. Sequenced material: PBMCs or T cells enriched from blood (not recorded which). V is TRBV9 and J is TRBJ2-3, with D unclear. The receptor was isolated from a man between 18 and 29 years old who had recovered from COVID-19. The CDR3 spells CASSVEPGTDTQYF. The CDR3 nucleotides are TGTGCCAGCAGCGTGGAGCCGGGCACAGATACGCAGTATTTT.